What follows are 22 T cell receptor beta chains derived from one specimen sequenced in a study of T cell repertoires in cytomegalovirus infection. TCRdb reanalysed the reads using MiXCR and keeps one entry per CDR3 protein. The sample lists about 490,000 distinct CDR3 sequences; about 25% were seen once. The source material was PBMCs. All receptors derive from a human donor in good health (CMV status not recorded). Some clones in this sample may be carry-over from other donors' samples.

The sample holds a few counts of this clonotype. The rearrangement links TRBV20-1 to TRBJ2-1, with 8 bases that match TRBD2. This CDR3 is 16 amino acids long. V lost 5 bases and J lost 7; bases outside the gene matches: 16. Germline V lookup: CDR1 DFQATT, CDR2 SNEGSKA (reference sequence). CDR3 loop: CSAANPGRGSWNEQFF. The CDR3 nucleotides are TGCAGTGCTGCCAATCCCGGGAGGGGGTCGTGGAATGAGCAGTTCTTC.

In its sample, this clonotype was seen a few times. The chain combines TRBV27 with TRBJ2-7; D remains ambiguous. CDR3 length equals 13 residues. V dropped 6 bases and J dropped 2 bases, with 11 bases sitting between them. From germline, CDR1 is MNHEY and CDR2 SMNVEV (reference sequence). The CDR3 region has the DNA TGTGCCAGCAGGGCCCAGCGCCCCTACGAGCAGTACTTC. It yields the protein CASRAQRPYEQYF.

This clonotype was seen a handful of times. The chain joins TRBV12-3 or TRBV12-4 to TRBJ1-3, with D perhaps TRBD1 (5 bases). This CDR3 comprises 14 residues. Trimming removed 4 bases at V and 3 bases at J, with 10 bases between. CDR3 sequence: CASSWQGGGNTIYF. For the CDR3, the DNA is TGTGCCAGCAGTTGGCAGGGAGGTGGAAACACCATATATTTT.

This CDR3 is CASSLAGGLDYEQYF. The CDR3 region has the DNA TGTGCCAGCAGCTTAGCAGGGGGTTTGGACTACGAGCAGTACTTC. The chain links TRBV7-9 to TRBJ2-7; tentative D call: TRBD1 (6 bases). V lost 0 bases and J 3 bases, leaving 12 bases between the germline ends. Germline loops: CDR1 SEHNR, CDR2 FQNEAQ (reference sequence). CDR3 size: 15 residues.

This clonotype was seen a handful of times. A read error may produce the germline difference seen at one junction end. The rearrangement joins TRBV6-1 to TRBJ2-2; weak D call: TRBD2 (6 bases). This CDR3 has 16 residues. Germline V gene sequence: CDR1 MNHNS, CDR2 SASEGT. The CDR3 reads CASSTSFLAKTGELFF. The CDR3 DNA sequence: TGTGCCAGCAGTACTAGTTTCCTAGCGAAAACCGGGGAGCTGTTTTTT.

The chain uses TRBV7-6 and TRBJ2-5; 9 bases line up with TRBD1. The CDR3 totals 15 residues. Germline V gene data show CDR1 as SGHVS and CDR2 as FNYEAQ. V lost 5 bases to trimming and J lost 5 bases; unmatched junction nucleotides: 9. CDR3 in amino acids: CASSPNRGRGETQYF. The CDR3 DNA is TGTGCCAGCAGCCCAAACAGGGGGCGAGGGGAGACCCAGTACTTC.

Only one count was recorded for this clonotype. V is TRBV25-1 and J is TRBJ2-1; a possible D gene is TRBD2 (6 bases). Germline lookup yields CDR1 MGHDK and CDR2 SYGVNS. With 2 bases removed from V and 6 bases from J, the gap between germline ends came to 8 bases. The CDR3 has 13 amino acids. CDR3 nucleotide sequence: TGTGCCAGCAGTGAAGGGGGACTCAATGAGCAGTTCTTC. As protein: CASSEGGLNEQFF.

Only a few counts were recorded for this clonotype. The J gene is TRBJ2-1, the V gene TRBV7-9; 9 bases map to TRBD1. Germline CDR1 reads SEHNR; CDR2 reads FQNEAQ (reference sequence). Trimming cost V 4 bases and J 3 bases; bases outside gene matches: 4. The CDR3 sequence is 15 residues long. In DNA, the CDR3 is TGTGCCAGCAGCTGGGACAGGGTATTCTACAATGAGCAGTTCTTC. Translating gives CASSWDRVFYNEQFF.

V is TRBV5-1 and J is TRBJ1-2; D ambiguous. Germline CDR1 and CDR2: SGHRS and YFSETQ. Trimming pared 4 bases from V and 4 bases from J, leaving 14 bases between. The CDR3 totals 14 residues. The CDR3 loop is CASSGSTSTYGYTF. The CDR3 DNA reads as TGCGCCAGCAGCGGATCGACATCTACCTATGGCTACACCTTC.

V usage is TRBV5-3 and J usage is TRBJ2-7; D is unresolved. TRBV5-3 counts as an open reading frame of uncertain function. CDR3 size: 15 residues. In DNA, the CDR3 is TGTGCCAGCAGCTTGGGTGTGGGCTTAGCCTACGAGCAGTACGTC. Its protein product is CASSLGVGLAYEQYV.

This clonotype was counted a few times. The chain couples TRBV11-2 to TRBJ2-1; D possibly corresponds to TRBD2 (5 bases). Trimming stripped 1 base from V and 4 bases from J, with 14 bases between. This CDR3 contains 16 residues. Per the germline V gene, CDR1 is SGHAT and CDR2 is FQNNGV. The DNA of the CDR3 is TGTGCCAGCAGCTTAGGGGGTTCGAGGGTTTACAATGAGCAGTTCTTC. Encoded protein: CASSLGGSRVYNEQFF.

This clonotype occurred a few times. This chain joins TRBV2 and TRBJ1-5, with D possibly matching TRBD1 (6 bases). Germline CDR1 is SNHLY and CDR2 is FYNNEI. CDR3 length: 18 residues. V was cut by 4 bases and J by 6 bases, with 25 bases left in between. CDR3 sequence: CASSVSKSFRGSFQPQHF. The CDR3 bases are TGTGCCAGCAGTGTATCAAAAAGTTTCAGGGGATCGTTTCAGCCCCAGCATTTT.

This clonotype was detected a few times. This chain connects TRBV10-3 to TRBJ1-1; D not certain. Germline CDR1 is ENHRY and CDR2 is SYGVKD. CDR3 length equals 12 residues. Trimming cost V 3 bases and J 0 bases, with 2 bases left between them. Here the CDR3 reads CAISELNTEAFF. In nucleotides, the CDR3 is TGTGCCATCAGTGAATTGAACACTGAAGCTTTCTTT.

In the case of this clonotype: Being one base from a much bigger clone, this may be a read error. This CDR3 fails to terminate in the conserved phenylalanine or tryptophan, so it likely reflects a read error. V is TRBV7-9 and J is TRBJ1-2; TRBD1 is a possible D gene (6 bases). CDR3 length: 14 amino acids. Trimming took 5 bases from V and 6 from J, leaving 16 bases between them. Germline assignment: CDR1 SEHNR and CDR2 FQNEAQ (reference sequence). The CDR3 bases are TGTGCCAGCAGCCCAGCAGGGGCGCGGGATGGCTACACCATC. Translated: CASSPAGARDGYTI.

This clonotype was seen a handful of times. The J gene is TRBJ1-4, the V gene TRBV11-3; D is perhaps TRBD1 (5 bases). Germline V CDR1 and CDR2: SGHNT, YENEEA. Between the trimmed V and J ends, which lost 1 base and 3 bases, there was a span of 9 bases. The CDR3 sequence is 15 residues long. The CDR3 sequence is CASSLGPGPNEKLFF. In nucleotides, the CDR3 is TGTGCCAGCAGCTTAGGCCCGGGACCTAATGAAAAACTGTTTTTT.

There are many counts of this clonotype. This chain joins TRBV7-8 and TRBJ2-5; D uncertain. V lost 1 base and J lost 5, with 14 bases in between. Germline CDR1 is SGHVS and CDR2 is FQNEAQ. The CDR3 is made up of 15 amino acids. The CDR3 region has the DNA TGTGCCAGCAGCTTAGAGACCCGTGGAACGGAGACCCAGTACTTC. Translation gives CASSLETRGTETQYF.

V gene TRBV15 combines with J gene TRBJ2-2; D not certain. The length of the CDR3 is 13 residues. CDR1 LNHNV and CDR2 YYDKDF come from the germline V gene (reference sequence). V dropped 0 bases and J dropped 6 bases, with 5 bases sitting between them. CDR3 residues: CATSRDQAGELFF. The DNA for the CDR3 is TGTGCCACCAGCAGAGATCAGGCCGGGGAGCTGTTTTTT.

This clonotype turned up a few times. The V gene is TRBV4-3, the J gene TRBJ1-2; the match to TRBD1 covers 10 bases. The CDR3 is made up of 15 amino acids. Germline trimming cut 2 bases from V and 5 bases from J; bases unmatched to any gene: 5. Germline loops: CDR1 LGHNA, CDR2 YSLEER. This chain's CDR3 is CASSQRGQGSYGYTF. CDR3 DNA: TGCGCCAGCAGCCAACGGGGACAGGGGTCGTATGGCTACACCTTC.

The chain uses TRBV7-9 and TRBJ1-5; TRBD1 matches at 7 bases. CDR1 and CDR2 (germline): SEHNR, FQNEAQ (reference sequence). The CDR3 has 16 amino acids. V was clipped by 6 bases and J by 0 bases; unmatched bases: 8. CDR3 protein: CASRRTGNPSNQPQHF. In nucleotides, the CDR3 is TGTGCCAGCAGGAGGACAGGAAACCCTAGCAATCAGCCCCAGCATTTT.

The chain is built from TRBV11-3 and TRBJ2-3; 7 bases fit TRBD2. The V gene end was trimmed by 4 bases and the J gene end by 6 bases; junction bases not matched to a gene: 16. Germline assignment: CDR1 SGHNT and CDR2 YENEEA. The CDR3 runs to 17 residues. The DNA of the CDR3 is TGTGCCAGCAGCTCCAAGTTTACTAGCGTGATCCAGGATACGCAGTATTTT. Its protein product is CASSSKFTSVIQDTQYF.

The CDR3 here is CASSFQGLPQDTQYF. Here the CDR3 DNA reads TGTGCCAGCAGCTTTCAAGGACTACCCCAGGATACGCAGTATTTT. V gene TRBV11-2 combines with J gene TRBJ2-3; D might be TRBD2 (6 bases). Trimming took 3 bases from V and 6 from J, leaving 16 bases between them. This CDR3 has 15 residues. Germline CDR1 is SGHAT and CDR2 is FQNNGV.

CDR3 protein: CASSTRDRGINEQFF. For the CDR3, the DNA is TGTGCCAGTAGTACCCGGGACAGGGGAATTAATGAGCAGTTCTTC. The gene calls are TRBV19 and TRBJ2-1; 10 bases line up with TRBD1. The CDR3 contains 15 residues. Germline lookup yields CDR1 LNHDA and CDR2 SQIVND (reference sequence). V was clipped by 4 bases and J by 7 bases; unmatched bases: 7. Full variable domain (rest looked up from reference TRBV19 and TRBJ2-1): DGGITQSPKYLFRKEGQNVTLSCEQNLNHDAMYWYRQDPGQGLRLIYYSQIVNDFQKGDIAEGYSVSREKKESFPLTVTSAQKNPTAFYLCASSTRDRGINEQFFGPGTRLTVL.